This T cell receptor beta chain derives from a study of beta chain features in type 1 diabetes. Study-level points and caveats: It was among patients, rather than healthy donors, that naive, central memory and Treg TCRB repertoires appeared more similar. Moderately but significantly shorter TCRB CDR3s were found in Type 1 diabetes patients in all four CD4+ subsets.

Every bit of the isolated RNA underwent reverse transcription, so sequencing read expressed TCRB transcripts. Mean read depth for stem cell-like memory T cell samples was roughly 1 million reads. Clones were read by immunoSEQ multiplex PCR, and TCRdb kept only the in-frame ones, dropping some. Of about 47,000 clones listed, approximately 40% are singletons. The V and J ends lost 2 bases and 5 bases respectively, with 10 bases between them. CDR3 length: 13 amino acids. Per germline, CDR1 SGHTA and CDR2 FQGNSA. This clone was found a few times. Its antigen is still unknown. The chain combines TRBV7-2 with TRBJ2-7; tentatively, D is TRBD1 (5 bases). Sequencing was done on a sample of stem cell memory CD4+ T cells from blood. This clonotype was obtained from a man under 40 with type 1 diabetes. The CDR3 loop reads CASSLNQGDEQYF. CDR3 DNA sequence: TGTGCCAGCAGCTTAAATCAAGGGGACGAGCAGTACTTC.